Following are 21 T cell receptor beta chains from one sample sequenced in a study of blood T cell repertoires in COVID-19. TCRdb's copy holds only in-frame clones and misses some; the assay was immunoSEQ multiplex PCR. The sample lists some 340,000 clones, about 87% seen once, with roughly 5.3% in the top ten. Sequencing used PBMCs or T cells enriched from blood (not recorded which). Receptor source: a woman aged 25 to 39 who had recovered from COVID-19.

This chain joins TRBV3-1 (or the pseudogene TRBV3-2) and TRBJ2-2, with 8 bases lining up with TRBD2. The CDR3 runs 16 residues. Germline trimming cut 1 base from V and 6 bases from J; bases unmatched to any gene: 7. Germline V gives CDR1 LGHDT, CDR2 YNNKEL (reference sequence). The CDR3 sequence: CASSQARGGYAGELFF. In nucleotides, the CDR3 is TGTGCCAGCAGCCAAGCGCGCGGGGGGTACGCCGGGGAGCTGTTTTTT.

The CDR3, as DNA: TGCAGCATGTTACAAACAGGGGGTTGGGGTGAGCAGTTCTTC. Residues: CSMLQTGGWGEQFF. The chain links TRBV29-1 to TRBJ2-1; 8 bases match TRBD1. V lost 8 bases to trimming and J lost 9 bases; unmatched junction nucleotides: 15. This CDR3 region has 14 residues. CDR1 is SQVTM and CDR2 is ANQGSEA in the germline V gene.

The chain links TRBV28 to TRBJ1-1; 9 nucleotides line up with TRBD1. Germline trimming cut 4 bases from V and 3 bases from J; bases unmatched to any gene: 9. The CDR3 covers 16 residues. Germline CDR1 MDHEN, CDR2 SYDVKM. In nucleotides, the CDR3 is TGTGCCAGCAGTTCAGGGACAGGGCTTATCGACACTGAAGCTTTCTTT. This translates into CASSSGTGLIDTEAFF. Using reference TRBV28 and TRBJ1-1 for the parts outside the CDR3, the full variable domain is DVKVTQSSRYLVKRTGEKVFLECVQDMDHENMFWYRQDPGLGLRLIYFSYDVKMKEKGDIPEGYSVSREKKERFSLILESASTNQTSMYLCASSSGTGLIDTEAFFGQGTRLTVV.

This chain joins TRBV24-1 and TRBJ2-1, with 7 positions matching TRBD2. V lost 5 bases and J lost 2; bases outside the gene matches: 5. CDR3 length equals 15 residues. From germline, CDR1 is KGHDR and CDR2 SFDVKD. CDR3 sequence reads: CATSGGGRTYNEQFF. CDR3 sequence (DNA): TGTGCCACCAGTGGGGGAGGGCGAACCTACAATGAGCAGTTCTTC.

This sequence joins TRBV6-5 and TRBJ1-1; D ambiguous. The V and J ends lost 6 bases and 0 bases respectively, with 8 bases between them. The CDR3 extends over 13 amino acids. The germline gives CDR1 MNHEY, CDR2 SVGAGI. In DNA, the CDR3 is TGTGCCAGCAGCCGAGTCTTGAACACTGAAGCTTTCTTT. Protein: CASSRVLNTEAFF.

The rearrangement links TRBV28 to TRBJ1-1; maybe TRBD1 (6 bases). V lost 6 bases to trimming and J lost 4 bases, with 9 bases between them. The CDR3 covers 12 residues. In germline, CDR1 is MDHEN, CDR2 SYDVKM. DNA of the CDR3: TGTGCCAGCAGGCAAGGGGGCACTGAAGCTTTCTTT. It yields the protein CASRQGGTEAFF.

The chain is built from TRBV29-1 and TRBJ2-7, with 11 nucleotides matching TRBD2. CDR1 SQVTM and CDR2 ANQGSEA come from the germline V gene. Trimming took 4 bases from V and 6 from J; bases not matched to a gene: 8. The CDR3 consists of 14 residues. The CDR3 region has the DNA TGCAGCGTTGGAGTAGCGGGGGGGCCGGGCGAGCAGTACTTC. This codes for CSVGVAGGPGEQYF.

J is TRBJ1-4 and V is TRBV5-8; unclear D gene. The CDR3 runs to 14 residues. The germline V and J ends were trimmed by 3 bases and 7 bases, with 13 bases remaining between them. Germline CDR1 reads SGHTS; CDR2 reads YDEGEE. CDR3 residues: CASSWGVGPEKLFF. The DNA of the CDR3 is TGTGCCAGCAGCTGGGGAGTAGGGCCTGAAAAACTGTTTTTT. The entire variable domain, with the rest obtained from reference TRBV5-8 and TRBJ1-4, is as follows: EAGVTQSPTHLIKTRGQQATLRCSPISGHTSVYWYQQALGLGLQFLLWYDEGEERNRGNFPPRFSGRQFPNYSSELNVNALELEDSALYLCASSWGVGPEKLFFGSGTQLSVL.

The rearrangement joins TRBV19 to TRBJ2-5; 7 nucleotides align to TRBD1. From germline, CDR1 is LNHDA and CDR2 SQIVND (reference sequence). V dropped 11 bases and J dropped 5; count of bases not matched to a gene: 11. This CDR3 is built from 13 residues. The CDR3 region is CAVPRDSRETQYF. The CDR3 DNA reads TGTGCCGTCCCCCGGGACAGTAGGGAGACCCAGTACTTC. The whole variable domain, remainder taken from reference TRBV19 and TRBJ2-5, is DGGITQSPKYLFRKEGQNVTLSCEQNLNHDAMYWYRQDPGQGLRLIYYSQIVNDFQKGDIAEGYSVSREKKESFPLTVTSAQKNPTAFYLCAVPRDSRETQYFGPGTRLLVL.

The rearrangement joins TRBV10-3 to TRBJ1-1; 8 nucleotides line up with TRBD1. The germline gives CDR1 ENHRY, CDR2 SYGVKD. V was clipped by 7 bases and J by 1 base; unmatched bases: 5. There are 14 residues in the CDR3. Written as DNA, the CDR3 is TGTGCCATCAACCAAGGGACAGGGAACACTGAAGCTTTCTTT. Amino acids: CAINQGTGNTEAFF.

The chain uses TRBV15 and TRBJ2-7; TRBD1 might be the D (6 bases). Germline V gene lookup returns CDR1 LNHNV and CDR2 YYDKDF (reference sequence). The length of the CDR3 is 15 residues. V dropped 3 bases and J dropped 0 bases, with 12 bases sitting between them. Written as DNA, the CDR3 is TGTGCCACCAGCAGGGACCTACAGGGCTCCTACGAGCAGTACTTC. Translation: CATSRDLQGSYEQYF.

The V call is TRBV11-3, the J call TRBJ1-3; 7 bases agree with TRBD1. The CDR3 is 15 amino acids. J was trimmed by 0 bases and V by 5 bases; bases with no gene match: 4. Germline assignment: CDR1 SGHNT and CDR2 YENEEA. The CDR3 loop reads CASSQTGISGNTIYF. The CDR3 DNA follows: TGTGCCAGCAGCCAGACAGGGATCTCTGGAAACACCATATATTTT.

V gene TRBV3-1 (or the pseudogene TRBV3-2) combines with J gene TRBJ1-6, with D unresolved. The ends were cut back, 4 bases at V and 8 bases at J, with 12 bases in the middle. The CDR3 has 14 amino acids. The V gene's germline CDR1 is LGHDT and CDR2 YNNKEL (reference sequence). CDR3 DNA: TGTGCCAGCAGCCTGCAGTGCAGCGATTCACCCCTCCACTTT. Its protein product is CASSLQCSDSPLHF.

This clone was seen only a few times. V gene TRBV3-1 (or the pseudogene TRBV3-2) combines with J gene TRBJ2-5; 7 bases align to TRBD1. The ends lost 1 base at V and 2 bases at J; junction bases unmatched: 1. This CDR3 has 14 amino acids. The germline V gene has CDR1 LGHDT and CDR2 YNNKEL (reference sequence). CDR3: CASSQAQGQETQYF. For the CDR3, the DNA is TGTGCCAGCAGCCAAGCACAGGGGCAAGAGACCCAGTACTTC.

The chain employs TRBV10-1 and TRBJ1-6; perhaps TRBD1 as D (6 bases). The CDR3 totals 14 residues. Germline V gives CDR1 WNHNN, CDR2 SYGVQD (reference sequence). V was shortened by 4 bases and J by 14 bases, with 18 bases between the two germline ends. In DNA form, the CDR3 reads TGCGCCAGCAGTGTGGACAGCCTCAAGGAATCCCTCCACTTT. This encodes CASSVDSLKESLHF.

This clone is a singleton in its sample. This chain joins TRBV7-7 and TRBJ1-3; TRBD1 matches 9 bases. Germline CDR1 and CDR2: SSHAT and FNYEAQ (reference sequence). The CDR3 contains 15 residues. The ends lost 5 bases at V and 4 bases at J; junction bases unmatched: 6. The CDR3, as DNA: TGTGCCAGCAGCAGAGGACAGGGGCAAGGAAACACCATATATTTT. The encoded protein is CASSRGQGQGNTIYF.

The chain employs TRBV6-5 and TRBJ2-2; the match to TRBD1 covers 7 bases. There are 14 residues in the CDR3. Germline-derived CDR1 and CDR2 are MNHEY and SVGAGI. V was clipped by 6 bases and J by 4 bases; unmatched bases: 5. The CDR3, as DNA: TGTGCCAGCAGGCGACAGGGTTTCACCGGGGAGCTGTTTTTT. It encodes CASRRQGFTGELFF.

CDR3 nucleotide sequence: TGTGCCACCAACCACCAGGGTTCGTACACTGAAGCTTTCTTT. This gives the protein CATNHQGSYTEAFF. This rearrangement joins TRBV6-5 to TRBJ1-1; possible D gene TRBD1, 5 bases. The germline V gene has CDR1 MNHEY and CDR2 SVGAGI. V lost 10 bases, J lost 3 bases, and 18 bases lay in between. The CDR3 extends over 14 amino acids.

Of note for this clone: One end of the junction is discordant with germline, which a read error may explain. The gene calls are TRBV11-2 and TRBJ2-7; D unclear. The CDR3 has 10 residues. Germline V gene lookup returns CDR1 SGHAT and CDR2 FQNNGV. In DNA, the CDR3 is TGTGCCAGCAGCTTAGATCATCAGAAATTC. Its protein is CASSLDHQKF.

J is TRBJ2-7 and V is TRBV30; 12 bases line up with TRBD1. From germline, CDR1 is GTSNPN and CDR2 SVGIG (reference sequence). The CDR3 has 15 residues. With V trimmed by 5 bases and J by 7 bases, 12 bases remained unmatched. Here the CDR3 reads CAWGEGDRGRREQYF. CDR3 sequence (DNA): TGTGCCTGGGGTGAGGGGGACAGGGGGCGTCGGGAGCAGTACTTC.

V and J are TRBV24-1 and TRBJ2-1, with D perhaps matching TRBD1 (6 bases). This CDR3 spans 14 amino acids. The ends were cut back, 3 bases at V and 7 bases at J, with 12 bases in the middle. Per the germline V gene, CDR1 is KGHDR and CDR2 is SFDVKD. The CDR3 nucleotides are TGTGCCACCAGTGATCCTGAGAGGGGGAATGAGCAGTTCTTC. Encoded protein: CATSDPERGNEQFF.